Reported below is one T cell receptor (beta chain). As handled by the study authors: Reference gene primer amplification gave nucleated cell count estimates. The data were produced by immunoSEQ multiplex PCR, yet TCRdb's version contains in-frame clones alone and is incomplete. Clonal size and the V and J genes are those of that table, whereas D and trimming came from the DNA. The repertoire holds roughly 160,000 clones, with approximately 79% as singletons. This specimen comes from a study of blood T cell repertoires in COVID-19. About the study: Acute and convalescent COVID-19 samples came from the United States, Italy and Spain. Sample material is recorded as cDNA or gDNA derived from T cells, B-cell-depleted T cells, or PBMCs.

CDR3 length: 17 residues. J was trimmed by 0 bases and V by 5 bases; bases with no gene match: 8. Germline values: CDR1 LGHDT, CDR2 YNNKEL (reference sequence). This receptor was identified in a woman aged 55-69 years with COVID-19, enrolled during active disease. Sequencing was done on a sample of peripheral blood. This sequence joins TRBV3-1 (or the pseudogene TRBV3-2) and TRBJ1-3; 9 bases are shared with TRBD1. CDR3: CASSDTPGQGSGNTIYF. Here the CDR3 DNA reads TGTGCCAGCAGCGATACACCGGGACAGGGCTCTGGAAACACCATATATTTT.